The following is a T cell receptor (beta chain) sequence with its context. The clone's antigen remains unknown. Qualities for individual bases were not recorded, and no much larger clone is one base off. The germline V gene encodes CDR1 GTSNPN and CDR2 SVGIG (reference sequence). V has 2 bases trimmed and J has 5 bases trimmed; junction bases matching no gene number 5. The CDR3 holds 13 amino acids from the cysteine to the phenylalanine. Only the CDR3 DNA is retained, 39 bases long and in frame from the first base. All of the isolated RNA was reverse transcribed with the High Capacity cDNA Reverse Transcription Kit, so expressed TCRB transcripts were sequenced. Deep immunoSEQ sequencing was applied to naive, central memory and regulatory T cell samples, giving an average of roughly 3.6 million total reads per sample. Sorted cells were lysed in RLT buffer and RNA was extracted with DNase-treated RNeasy Micro or Mini kits, depending on cell number. Each cell subset was processed on its own to prevent cross-contamination, while patient and healthy donor samples were processed together. Using the immunoSEQ multiplex PCR, TCRB sequences were amplified from cDNA into 87-bp fragments spanning the CDR3 region. The amplicons were sequenced using the Illumina HiSeq platform. Per the authors' processing: Synthetic template baselines were used to correct PCR bias computationally, reads within Hamming distance 2 were collapsed, and singletons that could not be merged were discarded. Reads were aligned against IMGT to assign V, D and J genes, CDR3 length and insertions or deletions at six rearrangement sites. Within each subset, clonotype counts were normalized to sorted cell number, and only after that were true diversity and Gini coefficients computed with the tcR R package. Repertoire sharing was quantified using the overlap coefficient calculated on TCRB nucleotide sequences. TCRdb carries this immuneACCESS record with in-frame sequences only. Its versions omit some clonotypes, under half of them owing to an unresolved V gene in the studies checked, with the rest unexplained. D and trimming were read from the DNA, whereas the V and J calls and clone size are those reported in that table. In all, the sample holds 150,000 to 200,000 clones, and just over 9% of those were seen once. In total, the top ten clones hold roughly 2.5% of the sample.

From each donor, a single peripheral blood sample of approximately 120 mL on average was drawn into heparinised tubes. Using a panel that included CD45RO, CCR7, CD25, CD127, CD95 and CD27, naive, central memory, regulatory and stem cell-like memory CD4+ T cells were sorted on a BD FACSAria II. All sorted populations exceeded 98% purity. PBMCs were separated immediately by Lymphoprep density gradient centrifugation and were stained directly, without being cultured. To minimize batch effects, samples were stained and sorted in pairs, one healthy donor with one patient per experiment. The sample belongs to a study of beta chain features in type 1 diabetes (dated by TCRdb to 2017 to 2018). For context, the study as a whole: Patients and healthy donors did not differ in mean age, gender distribution, total cell number or subset yield. A total of around 110,000,000 sorted cells were examined across all samples, and RNA yield correlated strongly with the number of cells per subset. In the study, TCRB repertoires of sorted circulating CD4+ T cell subsets from recently diagnosed type 1 diabetes patients were compared with those of matched healthy donors. Regulatory and stem cell-like memory subsets were isolated from only 8 patients and about 8 healthy donors, whereas naive and central memory subsets came from all 28 donors.

Points the paper makes about the study in general: A moderate but significant shortening of TCRB CDR3 length was observed in type 1 diabetes patients in all four CD4+ subsets. Naive, central memory and regulatory TCRB repertoires appeared to be more similar among patients than among healthy donors. Because the HLA sub-analyses included only small numbers of individuals, any influence of HLA type on TCRB rearrangement was left unresolved. Because cDNA was sequenced instead of genomic DNA, activated cells with high expression could be over-represented, although the groups did not differ in activation or CD3 levels. At VDJ recombination sites, patients with type 1 diabetes made fewer insertions and deleted more nucleotides, a pattern implying thymic rearrangement abnormalities. PCR may preferentially amplify shorter templates, but because patient and control samples were amplified and corrected together, any resulting skew would affect both groups equally.

In this chain, TRBV30 is recombined with TRBJ1-1; TRBD1 fits 7 bases in the junction. The TCR sequence derives from a woman under 30 in good health. Sequenced input: central memory CD4+ T cells from blood. The bases read TGTGCCTGGAGTCGGGACAGTCGGACTGAAGCTTTCTTT. Protein translation: CAWSRDSRTEAFF.